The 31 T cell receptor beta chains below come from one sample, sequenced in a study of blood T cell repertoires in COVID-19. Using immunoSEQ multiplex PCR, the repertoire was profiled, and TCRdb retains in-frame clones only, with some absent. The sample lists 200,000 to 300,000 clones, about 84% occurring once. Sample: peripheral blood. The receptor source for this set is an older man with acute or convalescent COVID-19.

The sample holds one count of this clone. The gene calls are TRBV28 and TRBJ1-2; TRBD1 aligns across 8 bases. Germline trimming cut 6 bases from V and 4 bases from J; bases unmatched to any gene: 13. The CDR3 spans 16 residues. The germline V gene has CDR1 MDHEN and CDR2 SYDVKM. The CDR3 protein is CASSYTSRGLLYGYTF. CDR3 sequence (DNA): TGTGCCAGCAGCTACACCTCCAGGGGGCTACTCTATGGCTACACCTTC.

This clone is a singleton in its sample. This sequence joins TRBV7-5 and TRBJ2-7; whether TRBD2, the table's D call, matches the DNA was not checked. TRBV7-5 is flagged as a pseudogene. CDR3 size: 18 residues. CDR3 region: CARSLGDPRRGQLYEQYF. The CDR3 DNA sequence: TGTGCCAGAAGCTTAGGCGACCCAAGGAGGGGTCAACTTTACGAGCAGTACTTC.

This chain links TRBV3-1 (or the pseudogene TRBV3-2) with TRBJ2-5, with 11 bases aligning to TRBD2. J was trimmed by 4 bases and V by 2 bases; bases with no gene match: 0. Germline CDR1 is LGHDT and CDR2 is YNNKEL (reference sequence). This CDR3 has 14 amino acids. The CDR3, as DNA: TGTGCCAGCAGCCAACTAGCGGGAGGAGAGACCCAGTACTTC. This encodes CASSQLAGGETQYF.

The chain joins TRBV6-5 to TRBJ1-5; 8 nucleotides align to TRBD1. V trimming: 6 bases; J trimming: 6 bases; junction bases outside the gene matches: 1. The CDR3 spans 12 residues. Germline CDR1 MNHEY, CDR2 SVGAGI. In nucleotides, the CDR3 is TGTGCCAGCAGCCAGGGGGCTCAGCCCCAGCATTTT. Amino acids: CASSQGAQPQHF.

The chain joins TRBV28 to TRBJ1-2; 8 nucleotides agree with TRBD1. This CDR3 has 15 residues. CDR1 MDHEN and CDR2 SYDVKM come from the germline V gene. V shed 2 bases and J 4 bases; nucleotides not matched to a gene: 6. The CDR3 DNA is TGTGCCAGCAGTTTAACGGCGGGACAGGTCTATGGCTACACCTTC. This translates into CASSLTAGQVYGYTF.

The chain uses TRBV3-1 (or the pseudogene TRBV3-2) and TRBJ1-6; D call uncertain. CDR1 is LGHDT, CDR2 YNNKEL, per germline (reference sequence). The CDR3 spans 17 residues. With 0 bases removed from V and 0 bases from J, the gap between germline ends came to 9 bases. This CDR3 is CASSQEPASSYNSPLHF. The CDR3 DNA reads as TGTGCCAGCAGCCAAGAGCCCGCGAGCTCCTATAATTCACCCCTCCACTTT.

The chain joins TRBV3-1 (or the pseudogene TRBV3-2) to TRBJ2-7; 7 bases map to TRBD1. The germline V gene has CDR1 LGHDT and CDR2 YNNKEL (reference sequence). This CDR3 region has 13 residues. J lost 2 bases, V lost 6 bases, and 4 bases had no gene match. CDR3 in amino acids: CASRRGRAYEQYF. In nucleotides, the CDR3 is TGTGCCAGCAGAAGGGGGCGGGCCTACGAGCAGTACTTC.

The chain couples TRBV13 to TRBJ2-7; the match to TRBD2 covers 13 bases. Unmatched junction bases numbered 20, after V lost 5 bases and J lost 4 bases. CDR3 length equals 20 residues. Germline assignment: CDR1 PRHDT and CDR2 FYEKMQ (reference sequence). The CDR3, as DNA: TGTGCCAGCAGCAAAAGCCCTGGGACTAGCGGGGTTCCTCGGGCATACGAGCAGTACTTC. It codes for CASSKSPGTSGVPRAYEQYF.

CDR3 nucleotides: TGCGCCAGCAGTCAATTGACTGGACAGGACAATCAGCCCCAGCATTTT. Protein sequence: CASSQLTGQDNQPQHF. This rearrangement joins TRBV23-1 to TRBJ1-5; 7 positions match TRBD1. TRBV23-1 is an ORF for which the function is uncertain. The CDR3 totals 16 residues. V shed 1 base and J 3 bases; nucleotides not matched to a gene: 6.

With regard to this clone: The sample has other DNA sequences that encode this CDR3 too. The CDR3 spells CASRDRGTDTQYF. In nucleotides, the CDR3 is TGTGCCAGTAGAGACAGGGGGACAGATACGCAGTATTTT. The gene calls are TRBV19 and TRBJ2-3; 9 nucleotides line up with TRBD1. This CDR3 is 13 amino acids long. Germline CDR1 LNHDA, CDR2 SQIVND (reference sequence). Trimming at V came to 6 bases and at J to 3 bases, leaving 1 base not matched to a gene. The variable domain in full, with the rest retrieved from reference TRBV19 and TRBJ2-3, is DGGITQSPKYLFRKEGQNVTLSCEQNLNHDAMYWYRQDPGQGLRLIYYSQIVNDFQKGDIAEGYSVSREKKESFPLTVTSAQKNPTAFYLCASRDRGTDTQYFGPGTRLTVL.

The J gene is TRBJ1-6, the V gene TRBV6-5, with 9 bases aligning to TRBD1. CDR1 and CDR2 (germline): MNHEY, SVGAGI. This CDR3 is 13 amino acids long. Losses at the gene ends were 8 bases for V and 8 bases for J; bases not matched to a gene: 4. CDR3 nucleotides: TGTGCCAGCTGGCGGGACAGGGATTCACCCCTCCACTTT. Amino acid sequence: CASWRDRDSPLHF.

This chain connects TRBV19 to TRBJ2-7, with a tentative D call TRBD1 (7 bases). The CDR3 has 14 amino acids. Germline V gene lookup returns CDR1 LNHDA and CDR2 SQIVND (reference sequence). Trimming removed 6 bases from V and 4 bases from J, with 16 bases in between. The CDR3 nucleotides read TGTGCCAGTAGGGCAGGGGGAGGTCGGTACGAGCAGTACTTC. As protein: CASRAGGGRYEQYF.

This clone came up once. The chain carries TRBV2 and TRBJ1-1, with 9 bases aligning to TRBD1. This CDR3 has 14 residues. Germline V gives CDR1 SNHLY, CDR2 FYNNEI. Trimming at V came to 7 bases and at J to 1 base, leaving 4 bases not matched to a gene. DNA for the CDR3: TGTGCCAGCATTTCGGACAGGGGGAACACTGAAGCTTTCTTT. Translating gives CASISDRGNTEAFF.

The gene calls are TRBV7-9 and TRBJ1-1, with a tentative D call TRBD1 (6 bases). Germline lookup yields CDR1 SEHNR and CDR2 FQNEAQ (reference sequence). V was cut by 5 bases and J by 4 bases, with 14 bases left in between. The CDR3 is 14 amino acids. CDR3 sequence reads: CASSPRGGSTEAFF. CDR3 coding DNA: TGTGCCAGCAGCCCGAGAGGGGGTAGCACTGAAGCTTTCTTT.

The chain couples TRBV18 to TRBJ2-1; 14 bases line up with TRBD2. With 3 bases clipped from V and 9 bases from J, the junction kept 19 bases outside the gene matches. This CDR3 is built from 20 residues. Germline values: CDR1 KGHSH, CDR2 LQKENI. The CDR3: CASSPLPTHLTSGRASEQFF. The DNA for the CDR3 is TGTGCCAGCTCACCCCTACCTACCCACCTGACTAGCGGGAGGGCCAGTGAGCAGTTCTTC.

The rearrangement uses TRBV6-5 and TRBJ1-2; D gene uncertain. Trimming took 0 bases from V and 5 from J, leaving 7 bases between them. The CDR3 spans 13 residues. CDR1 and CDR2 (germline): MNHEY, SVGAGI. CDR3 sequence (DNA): TGTGCCAGCAGTTACTCGACGGAGTATGGCTACACCTTC. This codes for CASSYSTEYGYTF.

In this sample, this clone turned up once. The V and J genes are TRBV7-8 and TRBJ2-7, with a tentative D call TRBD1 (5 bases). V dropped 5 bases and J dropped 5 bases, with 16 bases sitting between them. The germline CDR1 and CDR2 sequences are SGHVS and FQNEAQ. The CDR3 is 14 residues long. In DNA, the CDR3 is TGTGCCAGCAGCCACCGCAGGGCCCTACACGAGCAGTACTTC. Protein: CASSHRRALHEQYF.

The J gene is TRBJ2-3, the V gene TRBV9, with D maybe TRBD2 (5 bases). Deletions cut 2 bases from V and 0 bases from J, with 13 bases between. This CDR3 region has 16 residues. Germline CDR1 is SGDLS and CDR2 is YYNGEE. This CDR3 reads CASSVFWETSTDTQYF. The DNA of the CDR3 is TGTGCCAGCAGCGTCTTTTGGGAGACTAGCACAGATACGCAGTATTTT.

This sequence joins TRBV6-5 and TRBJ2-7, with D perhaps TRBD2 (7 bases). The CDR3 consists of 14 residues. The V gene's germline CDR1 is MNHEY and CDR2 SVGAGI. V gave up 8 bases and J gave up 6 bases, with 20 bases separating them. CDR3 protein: CASVGSGGAVEQYF. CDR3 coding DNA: TGTGCCAGCGTCGGTAGTGGGGGGGCCGTCGAGCAGTACTTC.

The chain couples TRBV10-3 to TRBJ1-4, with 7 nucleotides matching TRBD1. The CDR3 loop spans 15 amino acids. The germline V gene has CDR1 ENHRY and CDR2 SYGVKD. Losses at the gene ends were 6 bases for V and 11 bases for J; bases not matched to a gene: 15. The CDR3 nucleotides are TGTGCCATCAGCGTTAGGGACAGTCCTGGGGAGAAACTGTTTTTT. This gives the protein CAISVRDSPGEKLFF.

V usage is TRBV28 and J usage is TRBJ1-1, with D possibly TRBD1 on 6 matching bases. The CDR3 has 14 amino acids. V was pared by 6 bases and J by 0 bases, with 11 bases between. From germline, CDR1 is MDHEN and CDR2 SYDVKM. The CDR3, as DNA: TGTGCCAGCAGCACAACAGGGCTGAACACTGAAGCTTTCTTT. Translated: CASSTTGLNTEAFF.

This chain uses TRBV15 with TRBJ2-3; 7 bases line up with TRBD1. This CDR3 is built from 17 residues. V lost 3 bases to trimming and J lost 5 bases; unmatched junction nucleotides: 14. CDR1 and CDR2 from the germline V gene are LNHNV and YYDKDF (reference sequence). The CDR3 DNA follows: TGTGCCACCAGCAGGCCCTCTCCCGGGACAGACAAAGATACGCAGTATTTT. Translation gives CATSRPSPGTDKDTQYF.

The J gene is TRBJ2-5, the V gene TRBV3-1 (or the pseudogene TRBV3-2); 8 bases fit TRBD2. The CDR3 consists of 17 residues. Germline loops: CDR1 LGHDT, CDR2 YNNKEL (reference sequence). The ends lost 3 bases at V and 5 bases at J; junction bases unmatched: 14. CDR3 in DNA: TGTGCCAGCAGCCATTTAAATCCCGGGAGGGCCCGCGAGACCCAGTACTTC. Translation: CASSHLNPGRARETQYF.

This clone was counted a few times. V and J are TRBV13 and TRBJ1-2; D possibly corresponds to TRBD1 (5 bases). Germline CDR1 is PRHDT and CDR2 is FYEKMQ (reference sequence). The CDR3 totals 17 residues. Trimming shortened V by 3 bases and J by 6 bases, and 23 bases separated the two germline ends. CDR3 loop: CASSLAGAAPPPHGYTF. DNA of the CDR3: TGTGCCAGCAGCTTGGCTGGGGCCGCTCCGCCGCCCCATGGCTACACCTTC.

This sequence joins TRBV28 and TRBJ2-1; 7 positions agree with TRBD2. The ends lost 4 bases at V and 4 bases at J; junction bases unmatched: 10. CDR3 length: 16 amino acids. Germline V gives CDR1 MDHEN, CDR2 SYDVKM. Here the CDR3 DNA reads TGTGCCAGCAGTTCCCCCCCTAGCGGCTCGTACAATGAGCAGTTCTTC. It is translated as CASSSPPSGSYNEQFF.

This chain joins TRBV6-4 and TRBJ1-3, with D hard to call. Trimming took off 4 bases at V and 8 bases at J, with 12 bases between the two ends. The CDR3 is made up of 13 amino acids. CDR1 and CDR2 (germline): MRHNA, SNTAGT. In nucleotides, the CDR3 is TGTGCCAGCAGTGTGCGGAGCGGGGACACCATATATTTT. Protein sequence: CASSVRSGDTIYF.

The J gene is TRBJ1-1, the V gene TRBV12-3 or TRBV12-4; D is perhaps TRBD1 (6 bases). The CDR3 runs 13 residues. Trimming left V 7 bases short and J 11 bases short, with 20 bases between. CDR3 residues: CASKKGRGESAFF. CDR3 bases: TGTGCCAGCAAAAAAGGCAGGGGTGAATCGGCTTTCTTT.

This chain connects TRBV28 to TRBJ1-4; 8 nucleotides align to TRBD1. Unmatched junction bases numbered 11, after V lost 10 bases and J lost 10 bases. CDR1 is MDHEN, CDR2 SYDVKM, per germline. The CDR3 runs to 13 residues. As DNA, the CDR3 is TGTGCCACCTCAGGGGGCTCCATCGGAAAACTGTTTTTT. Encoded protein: CATSGGSIGKLFF.

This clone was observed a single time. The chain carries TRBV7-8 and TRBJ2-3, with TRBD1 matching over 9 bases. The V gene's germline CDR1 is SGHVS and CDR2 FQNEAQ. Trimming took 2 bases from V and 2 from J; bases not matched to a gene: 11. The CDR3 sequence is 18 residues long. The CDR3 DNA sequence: TGTGCCAGCAGCTTATACTTGAACTGGGACAGGGTCACAGATACGCAGTATTTT. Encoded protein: CASSLYLNWDRVTDTQYF.

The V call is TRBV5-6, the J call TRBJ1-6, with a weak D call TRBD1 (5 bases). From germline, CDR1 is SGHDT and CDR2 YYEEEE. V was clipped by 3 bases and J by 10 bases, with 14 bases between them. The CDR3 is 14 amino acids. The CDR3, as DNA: TGTGCCAGCAGCTGGCAGGGATTCGGGTCACCCCTCCACTTT. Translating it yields CASSWQGFGSPLHF. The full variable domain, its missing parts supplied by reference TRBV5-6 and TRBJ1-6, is DAGVTQSPTHLIKTRGQQVTLRCSPKSGHDTVSWYQQALGQGPQFIFQYYEEEERQRGNFPDRFSGHQFPNYSSELNVNALLLGDSALYLCASSWQGFGSPLHFGNGTRLTVT.

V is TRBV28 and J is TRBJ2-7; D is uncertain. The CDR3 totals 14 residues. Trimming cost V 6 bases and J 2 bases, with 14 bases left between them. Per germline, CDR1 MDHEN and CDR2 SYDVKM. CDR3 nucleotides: TGTGCCAGCAGCCACCCAACAAAACCCTACGAGCAGTACTTC. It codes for CASSHPTKPYEQYF.